A single sample is the source of the 18 T cell receptor beta chains below, sequenced in a study of CD8 T cells in ankylosing spondylitis. Via MiXCR, TCRdb re-called the 5' RACE reads, giving one row per CDR3 protein. The sample records under 200,000 distinct CDR3 sequences, around a tenth being singletons. Specimen: blood, either unsorted or a sorted T cell fraction (not recorded which). These receptors originate from a male donor with ankylosing spondylitis or in good health (not recorded which).

This clonotype was picked up many times. The rearrangement links TRBV4-1 to TRBJ2-6; possible D gene TRBD1, 6 bases. V shed 2 bases and J shed 15 bases, with 14 bases lying between them. This CDR3 has 13 residues. Per germline, CDR1 MGHRA and CDR2 YSYEKL. DNA for the CDR3: TGCGCCAGCAGCCAACAGGACAGCGCTGGCCTGACTTTC. This codes for CASSQQDSAGLTF.

This chain uses TRBV5-4 with TRBJ2-5; 7 bases are a match to TRBD1. V shed 4 bases, J shed 5 bases, and the junction held 14 bases outside the gene matches. The germline CDR1 and CDR2 sequences are SGHNT and YYREEE (reference sequence). This CDR3 contains 16 residues. CDR3 in amino acids: CASSVGTARAGETQYF. The CDR3 DNA follows: TGTGCCAGCAGCGTTGGGACAGCCCGGGCTGGGGAGACCCAGTACTTC. Complete variable domain (other parts from reference TRBV5-4 and TRBJ2-5): ETGVTQSPTHLIKTRGQQVTLRCSSQSGHNTVSWYQQALGQGPQFIFQYYREEENGRGNFPPRFSGLQFPNYSSELNVNALELDDSALYLCASSVGTARAGETQYFGPGTRLLVL.

This clonotype was found once. The gene calls are TRBV5-1 and TRBJ2-7; D is unresolved. There are 14 residues in the CDR3. Per the germline V gene, CDR1 is SGHRS and CDR2 is YFSETQ. V gave up 2 bases and J gave up 0 bases, with 9 bases separating them. This CDR3 is CASSFGQNSYEQYF. The CDR3, as DNA: TGCGCCAGCAGCTTTGGGCAGAACTCCTACGAGCAGTACTTC.

This clonotype was counted between two and nine times. The chain is built from TRBV6-1 and TRBJ1-1, with D uncertain. Trimming took 5 bases from V and 3 from J, leaving 16 bases between them. This CDR3 is 15 amino acids long. Germline V gene data show CDR1 as MNHNS and CDR2 as SASEGT. The CDR3 DNA reads TGTGCCAGCAGTCCAGATCGAGGCCGGGACACTGAAGCTTTCTTT. This encodes CASSPDRGRDTEAFF.

This clonotype was seen many times. This rearrangement joins TRBV6-1 to TRBJ1-5, with 9 bases matching TRBD1. With 4 bases clipped from V and 3 bases from J, the junction kept 7 bases outside the gene matches. CDR1 is MNHNS and CDR2 is SASEGT in the germline V gene. The CDR3 totals 16 residues. CDR3 residues: CASSGEQGAFNQPQHF. In DNA form, the CDR3 reads TGTGCCAGCAGTGGGGAACAGGGGGCGTTCAATCAGCCCCAGCATTTT.

J is TRBJ2-6 and V is TRBV20-1, with D uncertain. Germline lookup yields CDR1 DFQATT and CDR2 SNEGSKA (reference sequence). The CDR3 extends over 16 amino acids. The V gene lost 5 bases and the J gene lost 0 bases, with 14 bases spanning the gap. The CDR3 loop is CSAGTIFPSGANVLTF. In DNA, the CDR3 is TGCAGTGCTGGTACTATTTTTCCCTCTGGGGCCAACGTCCTGACTTTC.

This clonotype was seen at least ten times. The chain combines TRBV11-2 with TRBJ2-3; 10 bases match TRBD1. Germline V gives CDR1 SGHAT, CDR2 FQNNGV. V shed 5 bases and J 3 bases; nucleotides not matched to a gene: 14. The CDR3 consists of 18 residues. CDR3 nucleotide sequence: TGTGCCAGCAGCCTGAGATCGTTGGGACAGGGGTCGACAGATACGCAGTATTTT. This codes for CASSLRSLGQGSTDTQYF.

This clonotype came up many times. V is TRBV5-6 and J is TRBJ1-2; no definite D call. With 1 base removed from V and 4 bases from J, the gap between germline ends came to 11 bases. This CDR3 comprises 14 residues. CDR1 and CDR2 from the germline V gene are SGHDT and YYEEEE. Written as DNA, the CDR3 is TGTGCCAGCAGCTTGCGAGAAAGACTCTATGGCTACACCTTC. It encodes CASSLRERLYGYTF.

The count of this clonotype is one. It may be a read error: a sequence one base away is much more abundant. The chain employs TRBV7-4 and TRBJ2-1; perhaps TRBD2 as D (5 bases). CDR1 SGHVT and CDR2 SQSDAQ come from the germline V gene. This CDR3 region has 15 residues. This chain's CDR3 is CATSSLDSFYNEQFF. The CDR3 bases are TGTGCCACCAGCTCCCTGGACTCCTTCTACAATGAGCAGTTCTTC.

This clonotype was recorded many times. This rearrangement joins TRBV20-1 to TRBJ2-7; 12 nucleotides align to TRBD1. The trim removed 1 base at V and 5 bases at J, leaving 6 bases unmatched. The germline gives CDR1 DFQATT, CDR2 SNEGSKA (reference sequence). The CDR3 totals 15 residues. In DNA, the CDR3 is TGCAGTGCTAGAGGACCGGGACAGGGGGCGAACGAGCAGTACTTC. Residues: CSARGPGQGANEQYF.

V is TRBV29-1 and J is TRBJ2-7, with D possibly TRBD2 on 6 matching bases. Trimming stripped 3 bases from V and 7 bases from J, with 7 bases between. Per the germline V gene, CDR1 is SQVTM and CDR2 is ANQGSEA. The CDR3 is made up of 10 amino acids. The CDR3 protein is CSVERGEQYF. The CDR3 DNA follows: TGCAGCGTTGAGCGGGGAGAGCAGTACTTC.

For this clonotype: Given a much more abundant clone one base away, this may be a read error. This rearrangement joins TRBV27 to TRBJ2-3; D unresolved. The V and J ends lost 5 bases and 4 bases respectively, with 13 bases between them. The germline V gene encodes CDR1 MNHEY and CDR2 SMNVEV (reference sequence). The CDR3 runs to 14 residues. The CDR3 spells CASSRRISADTQYF. In DNA, the CDR3 is TGTGCCAGCAGTCGACGGATCAGCGCAGATACGCAGTATTTT.

This clonotype was seen repeatedly, ten times or more. The chain joins TRBV12-3 or TRBV12-4 to TRBJ2-7; D is possibly TRBD1 or TRBD2 (6 bases each). V was cut by 3 bases and J by 4 bases, with 13 bases left in between. This CDR3 region has 14 residues. The CDR3 loop is CASSFSGALYEQYF. In DNA, the CDR3 is TGTGCCAGCAGTTTCTCGGGGGCACTATACGAGCAGTACTTC.

The chain recombines TRBV21-1 with TRBJ2-6. TRBV21-1 is a known pseudogene. The CDR3 loop spans 18 amino acids. The CDR3 DNA sequence: TGTGCCAGCACTTCGGACGGTGCCCAGAGGTCTGGGGCCAACGTCCTGACTTTC. Translated: CASTSDGAQRSGANVLTF.

This clonotype occurred many times. This sequence joins TRBV5-1 and TRBJ2-1; TRBD1 might be the D (5 bases). Germline CDR1 is SGHRS and CDR2 is YFSETQ. The ends were cut back, 0 bases at V and 4 bases at J, with 8 bases in the middle. The CDR3 is 14 amino acids. The DNA for the CDR3 is TGCGCCAGCAGCTTGGGACAGCAATACAATGAGCAGTTCTTC. As protein: CASSLGQQYNEQFF.

This chain joins TRBV27 and TRBJ2-1, with D perhaps matching TRBD1 (6 bases). V lost 2 bases and J lost 9, with 8 bases in between. The CDR3 covers 12 residues. CDR1 is MNHEY and CDR2 is SMNVEV in the germline V gene (reference sequence). The chain's CDR3 is CASSLGQTEQFF. The CDR3 DNA is TGTGCCAGCAGTTTAGGACAGACTGAGCAGTTCTTC.

There are many counts of this clonotype. The chain has TRBV5-1 and TRBJ2-1; 10 bases are a match to TRBD2. CDR1 is SGHRS, CDR2 YFSETQ, per germline. V dropped 0 bases and J dropped 1; count of bases not matched to a gene: 1. This CDR3 is built from 16 residues. The CDR3 sequence: CASSLASGGSYNEQFF. Here the CDR3 DNA reads TGCGCCAGCAGCTTGGCTAGCGGGGGTTCCTACAATGAGCAGTTCTTC.

This clonotype was detected many times. The chain carries TRBV6-2 or TRBV6-3 and TRBJ1-1; weak D call: TRBD1 (5 bases). V was shortened by 2 bases and J by 10 bases, with 8 bases between the two germline ends. The CDR3 sequence is 11 residues long. The germline V gene encodes CDR1 MNHEY and CDR2 SVGEGT. This CDR3 is CASSYKGTAFF. The CDR3 nucleotides are TGTGCCAGCAGTTACAAGGGGACAGCTTTCTTT.